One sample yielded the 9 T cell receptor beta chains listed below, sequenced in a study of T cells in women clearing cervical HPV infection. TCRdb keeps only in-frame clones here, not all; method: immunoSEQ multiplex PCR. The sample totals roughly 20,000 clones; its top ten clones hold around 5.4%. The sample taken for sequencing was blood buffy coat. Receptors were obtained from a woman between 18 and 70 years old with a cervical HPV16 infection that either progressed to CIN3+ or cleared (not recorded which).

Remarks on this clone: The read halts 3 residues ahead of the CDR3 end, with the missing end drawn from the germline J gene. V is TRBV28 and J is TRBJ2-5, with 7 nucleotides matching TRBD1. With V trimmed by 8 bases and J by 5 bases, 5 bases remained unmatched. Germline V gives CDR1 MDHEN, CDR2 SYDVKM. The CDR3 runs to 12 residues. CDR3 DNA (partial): TGTGCCAGCGAAGGGGGCTGGGAGACC. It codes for CASEGGWET. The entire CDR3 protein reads CASEGGWETQYF. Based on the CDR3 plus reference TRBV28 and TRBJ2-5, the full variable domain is DVKVTQSSRYLVKRTGEKVFLECVQDMDHENMFWYRQDPGLGLRLIYFSYDVKMKEKGDIPEGYSVSREKKERFSLILESASTNQTSMYLCASEGGWETQYFGPGTRLLVL.

The CDR3 is CSAGQRNTEAFF. CDR3 bases read: TGCAGTGCAGGACAGAGGAACACTGAA. J is TRBJ1-1 and V is TRBV20-1; D perhaps matches TRBD1 (6 bases). The CDR3 end is not reached by the read, which stops 3 residues before it; the germline J gene fills it in. This CDR3 comprises 12 residues. The germline V gene has CDR1 DFQATT and CDR2 SNEGSKA (reference sequence). The ends were cut back, 6 bases at V and 1 base at J, with 9 bases in the middle.

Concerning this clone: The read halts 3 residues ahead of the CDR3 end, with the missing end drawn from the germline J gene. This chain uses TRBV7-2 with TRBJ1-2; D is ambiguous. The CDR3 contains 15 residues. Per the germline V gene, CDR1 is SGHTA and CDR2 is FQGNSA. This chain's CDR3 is CASSLSFIQGNDYTF. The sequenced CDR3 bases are TGTGCCAGCAGCTTATCGTTCATTCAAGGCAATGAC.

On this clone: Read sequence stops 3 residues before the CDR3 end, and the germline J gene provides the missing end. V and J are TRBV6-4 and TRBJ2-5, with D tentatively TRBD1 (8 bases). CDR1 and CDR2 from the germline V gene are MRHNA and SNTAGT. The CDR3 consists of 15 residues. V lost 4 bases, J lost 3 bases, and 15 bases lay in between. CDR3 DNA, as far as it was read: TGTGCCAGCAGTGTGACAGGGGAGGGAAAAGAGACC. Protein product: CASSVTGEGKET. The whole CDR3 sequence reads CASSVTGEGKETQYF.

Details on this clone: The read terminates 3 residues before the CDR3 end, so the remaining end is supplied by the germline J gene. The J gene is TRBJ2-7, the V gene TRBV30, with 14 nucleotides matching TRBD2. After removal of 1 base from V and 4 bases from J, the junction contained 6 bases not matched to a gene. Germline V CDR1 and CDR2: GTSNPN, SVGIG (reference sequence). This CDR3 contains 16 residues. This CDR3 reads CAWSGQGLAGVYEQYF. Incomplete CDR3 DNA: TGTGCCTGGAGTGGACAGGGACTAGCGGGGGTGTACGAG.

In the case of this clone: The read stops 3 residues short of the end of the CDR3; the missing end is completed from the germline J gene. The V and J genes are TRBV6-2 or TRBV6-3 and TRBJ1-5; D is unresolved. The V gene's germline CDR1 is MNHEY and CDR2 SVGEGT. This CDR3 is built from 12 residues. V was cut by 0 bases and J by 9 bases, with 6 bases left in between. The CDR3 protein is CASSYSRGPQHF. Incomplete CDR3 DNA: TGTGCCAGCAGTTACTCGAGAGGGCCC.

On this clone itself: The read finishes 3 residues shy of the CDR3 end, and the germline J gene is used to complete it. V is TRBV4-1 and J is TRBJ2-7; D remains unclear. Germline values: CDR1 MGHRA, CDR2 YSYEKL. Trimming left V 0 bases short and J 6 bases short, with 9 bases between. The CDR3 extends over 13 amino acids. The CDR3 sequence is CASSQDRVGEQYF. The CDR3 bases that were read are TGCGCCAGCAGCCAAGATCGCGTTGGCGAG.

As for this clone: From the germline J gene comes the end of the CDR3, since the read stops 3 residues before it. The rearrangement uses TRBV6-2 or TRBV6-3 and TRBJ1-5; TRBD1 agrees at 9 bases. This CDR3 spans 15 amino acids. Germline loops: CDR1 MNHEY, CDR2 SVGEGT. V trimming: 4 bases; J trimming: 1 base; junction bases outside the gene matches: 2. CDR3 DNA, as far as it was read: TGTGCCAGCAGTTCGGGACAGGGAAGCAATCAGCCC. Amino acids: CASSSGQGSNQP. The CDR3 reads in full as CASSSGQGSNQPQHF.

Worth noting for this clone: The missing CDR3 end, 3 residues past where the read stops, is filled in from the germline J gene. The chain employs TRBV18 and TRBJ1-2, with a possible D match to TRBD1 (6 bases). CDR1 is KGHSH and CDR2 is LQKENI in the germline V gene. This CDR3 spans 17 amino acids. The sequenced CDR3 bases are TGTGCCAGCTCACCACTTCCGCCTAGCGGGGGCAAAAACATC. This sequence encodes CASSPLPPSGGKNI. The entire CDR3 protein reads CASSPLPPSGGKNIYTF.